Each of the 30 T cell receptor beta chains below was sequenced from the same sample in a study of blood T cell repertoires in COVID-19 (dated by TCRdb to between 2020 and 2021). Receptors were amplified or captured by the immunoSEQ multiplex PCR assay. The immuneACCESS repertoire file appears here via TCRdb, limited to in-frame rearrangements. These files lack a portion of the clones; in checked studies, under half of the deficit traces to unresolved V genes, and the cause of the others is not known. Counted in this sample were about 300,000 clones; 75% to 95% of them appeared once. The ten largest account for 6.5% to 8% of the sample. Input material: peripheral blood. The receptor source for this set is a woman aged 25 to 39 with COVID-19, enrolled during active disease.

V gene TRBV28 combines with J gene TRBJ1-4; unclear D gene. Trimming took 8 bases from V and 11 from J, leaving 18 bases between them. Germline V gives CDR1 MDHEN, CDR2 SYDVKM. The CDR3 length is 13 residues. DNA of the CDR3: TGTGCCAGCCTCTGGACTCAGACGGGGAAACTGTTTTTT. Translated, it gives CASLWTQTGKLFF.

The chain carries TRBV5-4 and TRBJ2-1; 9 bases match TRBD1. The germline gives CDR1 SGHNT, CDR2 YYREEE (reference sequence). The CDR3 has 19 residues. The V segment lost 3 bases and the J segment 12 bases; nucleotides outside the gene matches: 25. The CDR3 region is CASSSPGQGRSGGRKGQFF. The CDR3 DNA follows: TGTGCCAGCAGCTCCCCGGGACAGGGAAGAAGTGGCGGGAGAAAGGGGCAGTTCTTC.

The J gene is TRBJ1-5, the V gene TRBV5-6; maybe TRBD1 (5 bases). This CDR3 is built from 15 residues. Looked up from germline, CDR1 is SGHDT and CDR2 is YYEEEE. Trimming pared 0 bases from V and 4 bases from J, leaving 11 bases between. CDR3: CASSLGRQGNQPQHF. The CDR3 DNA sequence: TGTGCCAGCAGCTTGGGCCGGCAGGGTAATCAGCCCCAGCATTTT.

CDR3 DNA sequence: TGTGCCAGCAGCGTAGATGTATTCTCCGAGCAGTACTTC. It yields the protein CASSVDVFSEQYF. V gene TRBV9 combines with J gene TRBJ2-7; D gene unclear. CDR3 length equals 13 residues. From germline, CDR1 is SGDLS and CDR2 YYNGEE. The V end lost 0 bases, the J end lost 6 bases, and 10 bases lay between the germline ends.

The chain has TRBV5-8 and TRBJ1-5; 11 bases are shared with TRBD1. The CDR3 covers 14 residues. Unmatched junction bases numbered 3, after V lost 1 base and J lost 9 bases. Germline values: CDR1 SGHTS, CDR2 YDEGEE. CDR3 coding DNA: TGTGCCAGCAGCTTGTGGGGACAGGGGGTGCCCCAGCATTTT. This gives the protein CASSLWGQGVPQHF.

V and J are TRBV3-1 (or the pseudogene TRBV3-2) and TRBJ2-2, with 11 bases matching TRBD1. From germline, CDR1 is LGHDT and CDR2 YNNKEL (reference sequence). The J segment lost 2 bases and the V segment lost 6 bases, leaving 2 bases of the junction unmatched. This CDR3 region has 15 residues. CDR3 residues: CASRGQGVNTGELFF. CDR3 nucleotides: TGTGCCAGCAGGGGACAGGGGGTAAACACCGGGGAGCTGTTTTTT.

V is TRBV6-5 and J is TRBJ1-5, with 8 bases that match TRBD1. Germline CDR1 and CDR2: MNHEY and SVGAGI. This CDR3 contains 15 residues. V lost 2 bases and J lost 5; bases outside the gene matches: 5. The CDR3 spells CASSYGGTGDQPQHF. The CDR3 coding sequence is TGTGCCAGCAGTTACGGTGGGACAGGAGATCAGCCCCAGCATTTT.

This clone has just one count. The genes are TRBV6-5 and TRBJ2-7; 10 bases fit TRBD1. V lost 1 base and J lost 3; bases outside the gene matches: 3. The CDR3 has 15 residues. Germline values: CDR1 MNHEY, CDR2 SVGAGI. CDR3 DNA sequence: TGTGCCAGCAGTTACTTGGGACAGGGGATCTACGAGCAGTACTTC. This encodes CASSYLGQGIYEQYF.

V is TRBV27 and J is TRBJ1-2, with D maybe TRBD1 (5 bases). CDR1 and CDR2 from the germline V gene are MNHEY and SMNVEV (reference sequence). The CDR3 has 15 amino acids. Trimming removed 1 base from V and 6 bases from J, with 15 bases in between. CDR3 loop: CASSLFSGGANGYTF. CDR3 nucleotides: TGTGCCAGCAGTTTATTCTCGGGAGGGGCCAATGGCTACACCTTC.

The gene calls are TRBV5-1 and TRBJ1-2, with 10 bases lining up with TRBD1. J lost 5 bases, V lost 4 bases, and 8 bases had no gene match. The germline gives CDR1 SGHRS, CDR2 YFSETQ. This CDR3 spans 15 amino acids. The CDR3 here is CASSPGQGWLYGYTF. In DNA form, the CDR3 reads TGCGCCAGCAGCCCGGGACAGGGGTGGCTGTATGGCTACACCTTC.

The chain uses TRBV30 and TRBJ1-3, with D hard to call. Germline V gene lookup returns CDR1 GTSNPN and CDR2 SVGIG (reference sequence). V lost 3 bases to trimming and J lost 0 bases, with 9 bases between them. This CDR3 is 14 amino acids long. The CDR3 region is CAWRSRGSGNTIYF. CDR3 coding DNA: TGTGCCTGGAGATCCCGGGGCTCTGGAAACACCATATATTTT.

J is TRBJ1-3 and V is TRBV4-2; the D is unclear. CDR3 size: 15 residues. Trimming pared 0 bases from V and 1 base from J, leaving 7 bases between. Germline V gene lookup returns CDR1 LGHNA and CDR2 YNFKEQ. The CDR3 here is CASSQEMRSGNTIYF. DNA for the CDR3: TGTGCCAGCAGCCAAGAAATGAGATCTGGAAACACCATATATTTT.

The genes are TRBV7-9 and TRBJ1-2; 8 nucleotides match TRBD1. The CDR3 spans 12 residues. Germline values: CDR1 SEHNR, CDR2 FQNEAQ (reference sequence). Trimming removed 7 bases from V and 9 bases from J; junction bases left unmatched: 7. The CDR3 here is CASTMGTGSYTF. The CDR3 DNA reads as TGTGCCAGCACCATGGGGACAGGTAGCTACACCTTC. The entire variable domain, with the rest obtained from reference TRBV7-9 and TRBJ1-2, is as follows: DTGVSQNPRHKITKRGQNVTFRCDPISEHNRLYWYRQTLGQGPEFLTYFQNEAQLEKSRLLSDRFSAERPKGSFSTLEIQRTEQGDSAMYLCASTMGTGSYTFGSGTRLTVV.

The rearrangement links TRBV12-5 to TRBJ2-1, with 7 nucleotides matching TRBD2. The trim removed 11 bases at V and 0 bases at J, leaving 10 bases unmatched. Germline CDR1 is LGHNT and CDR2 is FRNRAP. CDR3 length: 15 amino acids. CDR3 protein: CAAIKASGSYNEQFF. CDR3 bases: TGTGCTGCAATAAAGGCTAGCGGCTCCTACAATGAGCAGTTCTTC. The complete variable domain, with remaining parts taken from reference TRBV12-5 and TRBJ2-1, reads DARVTQTPRHKVTEMGQEVTMRCQPILGHNTVFWYRQTMMQGLELLAYFRNRAPLDDSGMPKDRFSAEMPDATLATLKIQPSEPRDSAVYFCAAIKASGSYNEQFFGPGTRLTVL.

The chain uses TRBV6-2 or TRBV6-3 and TRBJ1-5; D may be TRBD1 (5 bases). Germline assignment: CDR1 MNHEY and CDR2 SVGEGT. V lost 0 bases, J lost 3 bases, and 9 bases lay in between. This CDR3 spans 15 amino acids. CDR3 loop: CASSYSGQTNQPQHF. CDR3 nucleotides: TGTGCCAGCAGTTACTCGGGGCAGACCAATCAGCCCCAGCATTTT.

The chain uses TRBV10-2 and TRBJ2-2; 7 bases match TRBD2. With V trimmed by 10 bases and J by 6 bases, 8 bases remained unmatched. Germline CDR1 WSHSY, CDR2 SAAADI. The CDR3 extends over 13 amino acids. CDR3 in amino acids: CATWGGTPGELFF. As DNA, the CDR3 is TGCGCCACCTGGGGGGGTACCCCCGGGGAGCTGTTTTTT.

V is TRBV27 and J is TRBJ1-1; D is unresolved. Between the trimmed V and J ends, which lost 0 bases and 1 base, there was a span of 9 bases. Germline V gene data show CDR1 as MNHEY and CDR2 as SMNVEV (reference sequence). This CDR3 spans 15 amino acids. The CDR3 is CASSLSLTTNTEAFF. The DNA for the CDR3 is TGTGCCAGCAGTTTATCGTTGACAACGAACACTGAAGCTTTCTTT.

The chain is built from TRBV30 and TRBJ1-1; D perhaps matches TRBD1 (5 bases). Germline V gene data show CDR1 as GTSNPN and CDR2 as SVGIG (reference sequence). Trimming took 4 bases from V and 2 from J, leaving 11 bases between them. The CDR3 covers 13 residues. The CDR3 loop is CAWTPGVNTEAFF. The DNA for the CDR3 is TGTGCCTGGACTCCGGGGGTAAACACTGAAGCTTTCTTT.

The chain joins TRBV28 to TRBJ2-2, with D possibly being TRBD2 (6 bases). CDR1 is MDHEN, CDR2 SYDVKM, per germline. Trimming removed 5 bases from V and 1 base from J, with 11 bases in between. This CDR3 contains 15 residues. CDR3 sequence (DNA): TGTGCCAGCAGTATGGGACTTCAGAACACCGGGGAGCTGTTTTTT. It codes for CASSMGLQNTGELFF.

V and J are TRBV24-1 and TRBJ2-3; TRBD2 aligns across 7 bases. This CDR3 contains 15 residues. The V gene's germline CDR1 is KGHDR and CDR2 SFDVKD. The V gene end was trimmed by 3 bases and the J gene end by 2 bases; junction bases not matched to a gene: 4. CDR3 region: CATSDNRDYTDTQYF. CDR3 DNA sequence: TGTGCCACCAGTGATAACCGGGACTACACAGATACGCAGTATTTT.

The V gene is TRBV10-3, the J gene TRBJ2-7; D is unclear. Trimming took 2 bases from V and 3 from J, leaving 5 bases between them. Germline loops: CDR1 ENHRY, CDR2 SYGVKD. The CDR3 sequence is 12 residues long. For the CDR3, the DNA is TGTGCCATCAGTGAGCCATTCTACGAGCAGTACTTC. It yields the protein CAISEPFYEQYF.

The CDR3 sequence: CASRASGSKDTQYF. In DNA, the CDR3 is TGCGCCAGCCGGGCTAGCGGGAGTAAAGATACGCAGTATTTT. This chain connects TRBV10-2 to TRBJ2-3, with 10 bases that match TRBD2. CDR1 and CDR2 from the germline V gene are WSHSY and SAAADI. The CDR3 sequence is 14 residues long. V was pared by 8 bases and J by 5 bases, with 7 bases of the junction left unmatched.

This clone was seen just once. The chain has TRBV6-4 and TRBJ1-5; TRBD1 might be the D (6 bases). The CDR3 spans 11 residues. The germline CDR1 and CDR2 sequences are MRHNA and SNTAGT. Trimming shortened V by 8 bases and J by 4 bases, and 6 bases separated the two germline ends. CDR3: CASQGNQPQHF. The CDR3 DNA sequence: TGTGCCAGCCAGGGGAATCAGCCCCAGCATTTT.

This chain uses TRBV7-2 with TRBJ2-1; possible D gene TRBD2, 5 bases. The CDR3 loop spans 17 amino acids. Germline CDR1 and CDR2: SGHTA and FQGNSA. V shed 6 bases and J shed 4 bases, with 22 bases lying between them. The CDR3 here is CASSYTRVWRAYNEQFF. In nucleotides, the CDR3 is TGTGCCAGCAGTTATACCCGAGTGTGGCGGGCTTACAATGAGCAGTTCTTC.

The chain carries TRBV3-1 (or the pseudogene TRBV3-2) and TRBJ2-5; 12 positions agree with TRBD2. V lost 1 base and J lost 5; bases outside the gene matches: 11. Germline CDR1 and CDR2: LGHDT and YNNKEL (reference sequence). This CDR3 contains 18 residues. Here the CDR3 DNA reads TGTGCCAGCAGCCAAGCAGGACTAGCGGGGACCTTAGGGGAGACCCAGTACTTC. It translates to CASSQAGLAGTLGETQYF.

This chain links TRBV3-1 (or the pseudogene TRBV3-2) with TRBJ2-5; D possibly corresponds to TRBD2 (5 bases). The CDR3 extends over 14 amino acids. V shed 4 bases and J shed 1 base, with 10 bases lying between them. Looked up from germline, CDR1 is LGHDT and CDR2 is YNNKEL (reference sequence). DNA of the CDR3: TGTGCCAGCAGCCTAAGGGCGGGCCAAGAGACCCAGTACTTC. It codes for CASSLRAGQETQYF.

This chain connects TRBV23-1 to TRBJ2-3; TRBD2 aligns across 10 bases. TRBV23-1 is an open reading frame whose function is uncertain. This CDR3 comprises 16 residues. Trimming cost V 0 bases and J 4 bases; bases outside gene matches: 4. CDR3 residues: CASSQSISGRPDTQYF. CDR3 DNA: TGCGCCAGCAGTCAATCGATTAGCGGGAGGCCAGATACGCAGTATTTT.

The rearrangement joins TRBV13 to TRBJ2-7; TRBD2 matches at 7 bases. V was pared by 4 bases and J by 4 bases, with 13 bases of the junction left unmatched. The CDR3 extends over 16 amino acids. The germline CDR1 and CDR2 sequences are PRHDT and FYEKMQ (reference sequence). The CDR3 bases are TGTGCCAGCAGCTCGCCCCAGACTAGCCCGCCATACGAGCAGTACTTC. This gives the protein CASSSPQTSPPYEQYF.

This clone has only one observation. The CDR3 region is CASSLRGYGGSYEQYF. The CDR3 DNA reads as TGTGCCAGCAGTTTACGAGGGTATGGTGGCTCCTACGAGCAGTACTTC. The chain recombines TRBV27 with TRBJ2-7, with D possibly being TRBD2 (5 bases). This CDR3 is 16 amino acids long. Germline CDR1 and CDR2: MNHEY and SMNVEV (reference sequence). V was trimmed by 2 bases and J by 0 bases, leaving 14 bases between them.

The chain employs TRBV11-2 and TRBJ2-5; TRBD1 might be the D (6 bases). CDR1 SGHAT and CDR2 FQNNGV come from the germline V gene. The V gene lost 3 bases and the J gene lost 4 bases, with 15 bases spanning the gap. The CDR3 sequence is 15 residues long. CDR3 nucleotides: TGTGCCAGCAGCTTGGGGGCGGGCCCACCAGAGACCCAGTACTTC. This gives the protein CASSLGAGPPETQYF.